Listed here are 4 T cell receptor beta chains from one sample, sequenced in a study of T cell responses to AZD1222 COVID-19 vaccine. Produced via immunoSEQ multiplex PCR; TCRdb's table is partial and in-frame only. The sample has 160,000 or so clones, 85% to 90% seen once. Here the sequenced sample was peripheral blood, taken 28 days after the second dose of the MenACWY control vaccine. These receptors all come from an adult who received the MenACWY meningococcal vaccine as a control.

The rearrangement uses TRBV10-3 and TRBJ1-2; 8 bases line up with TRBD1. The CDR3 has 13 amino acids. CDR1 and CDR2 (germline): ENHRY, SYGVKD. With 4 bases clipped from V and 6 bases from J, the junction kept 4 bases outside the gene matches. The CDR3 nucleotides are TGTGCCATCAGTGCGGGACAGGAGGATGGCTACACCTTC. Translated: CAISAGQEDGYTF.

The chain is built from TRBV10-2 and TRBJ1-6, with 8 bases aligning to TRBD1. The V and J ends lost 5 bases and 7 bases, in that order; junction bases with no gene match: 7. The CDR3 contains 15 residues. The germline V gene encodes CDR1 WSHSY and CDR2 SAAADI. The DNA for the CDR3 is TGCGCCAGCAGTAAGGACAGGGATAAGAATTCACCCCTCCACTTT. It specifies CASSKDRDKNSPLHF.

The rearrangement links TRBV6-1 to TRBJ2-7; D may be TRBD1 or TRBD2 (5 bases each). V lost 1 base and J 5 bases, leaving 12 bases between the germline ends. From germline, CDR1 is MNHNS and CDR2 SASEGT. CDR3 length: 14 amino acids. The CDR3 coding sequence is TGTGCCAGCAGTGAAGGGGGGAGTGCGGACGAGCAGTACTTC. Residues: CASSEGGSADEQYF.

The chain couples TRBV14 to TRBJ2-7; D perhaps matches TRBD1 (6 bases). V was pared by 4 bases and J by 6 bases, with 19 bases between. CDR1 and CDR2 from the germline V gene are SGHDN and FVKESK. The CDR3 is made up of 15 amino acids. Written as DNA, the CDR3 is TGTGCCAGCAGCCCACAGGGTAGTTTAGTGATCGAGCAGTACTTC. It specifies CASSPQGSLVIEQYF.